Detailed here is one T cell receptor (beta chain). These data originate in a study of blood T cell repertoires in COVID-19. On the study more broadly: Both acute and convalescent COVID-19 samples were obtained from the United States, Italy and Spain. PBMCs, B-cell-depleted T cells, or T cells provided the cDNA or gDNA that made up the material.

Original handling: Quantification of nucleated cells was approximated via reference gene primer amplification. This table comes from immunoSEQ multiplex PCR, and its TCRdb copy is limited to in-frame clones, with some not included. Clone size and the V and J calls come from that table; the DNA yielded D and trimming. Of over 300,000 clones in the sample, around 89% are singletons; the top ten hold about 6.8%. Looked up from germline, CDR1 is MDHEN and CDR2 is SYDVKM. V lost 6 bases and J lost 3; bases outside the gene matches: 7. CDR3 length: 14 amino acids. The chain employs TRBV28 and TRBJ1-2, with 7 bases that match TRBD1. The source is a man aged 18 to 35 with active or convalescent COVID-19. The sequencing input was peripheral blood. CDR3 in amino acids: CASRTGFEYYGYTF. The CDR3 DNA sequence: TGTGCCAGCAGGACAGGGTTTGAATACTATGGCTACACCTTC.